One TCR beta chain is described in this entry. This entry belongs to a study of blood T cell repertoires in COVID-19. Libraries were prepared by immunoSEQ multiplex PCR; TCRdb keeps only in-frame clonotypes and omits some of them. Of about 190,000 clones in the sample, 84% were seen once. After removal of 5 bases from V and 4 bases from J, the junction contained 4 bases not matched to a gene. This CDR3 spans 14 amino acids. Germline V CDR1 and CDR2: LNHDA, SQIVND (reference sequence). The TCR was taken from a woman in her thirties who had recovered from COVID-19. The chain carries TRBV19 and TRBJ2-1; 8 positions agree with TRBD2. The sequenced sample was PBMCs or T cells enriched from blood (not recorded which). The CDR3: CASSRGGDYNEQFF. Written as DNA, the CDR3 is TGTGCCAGTAGTCGGGGGGGAGATTACAATGAGCAGTTCTTC.